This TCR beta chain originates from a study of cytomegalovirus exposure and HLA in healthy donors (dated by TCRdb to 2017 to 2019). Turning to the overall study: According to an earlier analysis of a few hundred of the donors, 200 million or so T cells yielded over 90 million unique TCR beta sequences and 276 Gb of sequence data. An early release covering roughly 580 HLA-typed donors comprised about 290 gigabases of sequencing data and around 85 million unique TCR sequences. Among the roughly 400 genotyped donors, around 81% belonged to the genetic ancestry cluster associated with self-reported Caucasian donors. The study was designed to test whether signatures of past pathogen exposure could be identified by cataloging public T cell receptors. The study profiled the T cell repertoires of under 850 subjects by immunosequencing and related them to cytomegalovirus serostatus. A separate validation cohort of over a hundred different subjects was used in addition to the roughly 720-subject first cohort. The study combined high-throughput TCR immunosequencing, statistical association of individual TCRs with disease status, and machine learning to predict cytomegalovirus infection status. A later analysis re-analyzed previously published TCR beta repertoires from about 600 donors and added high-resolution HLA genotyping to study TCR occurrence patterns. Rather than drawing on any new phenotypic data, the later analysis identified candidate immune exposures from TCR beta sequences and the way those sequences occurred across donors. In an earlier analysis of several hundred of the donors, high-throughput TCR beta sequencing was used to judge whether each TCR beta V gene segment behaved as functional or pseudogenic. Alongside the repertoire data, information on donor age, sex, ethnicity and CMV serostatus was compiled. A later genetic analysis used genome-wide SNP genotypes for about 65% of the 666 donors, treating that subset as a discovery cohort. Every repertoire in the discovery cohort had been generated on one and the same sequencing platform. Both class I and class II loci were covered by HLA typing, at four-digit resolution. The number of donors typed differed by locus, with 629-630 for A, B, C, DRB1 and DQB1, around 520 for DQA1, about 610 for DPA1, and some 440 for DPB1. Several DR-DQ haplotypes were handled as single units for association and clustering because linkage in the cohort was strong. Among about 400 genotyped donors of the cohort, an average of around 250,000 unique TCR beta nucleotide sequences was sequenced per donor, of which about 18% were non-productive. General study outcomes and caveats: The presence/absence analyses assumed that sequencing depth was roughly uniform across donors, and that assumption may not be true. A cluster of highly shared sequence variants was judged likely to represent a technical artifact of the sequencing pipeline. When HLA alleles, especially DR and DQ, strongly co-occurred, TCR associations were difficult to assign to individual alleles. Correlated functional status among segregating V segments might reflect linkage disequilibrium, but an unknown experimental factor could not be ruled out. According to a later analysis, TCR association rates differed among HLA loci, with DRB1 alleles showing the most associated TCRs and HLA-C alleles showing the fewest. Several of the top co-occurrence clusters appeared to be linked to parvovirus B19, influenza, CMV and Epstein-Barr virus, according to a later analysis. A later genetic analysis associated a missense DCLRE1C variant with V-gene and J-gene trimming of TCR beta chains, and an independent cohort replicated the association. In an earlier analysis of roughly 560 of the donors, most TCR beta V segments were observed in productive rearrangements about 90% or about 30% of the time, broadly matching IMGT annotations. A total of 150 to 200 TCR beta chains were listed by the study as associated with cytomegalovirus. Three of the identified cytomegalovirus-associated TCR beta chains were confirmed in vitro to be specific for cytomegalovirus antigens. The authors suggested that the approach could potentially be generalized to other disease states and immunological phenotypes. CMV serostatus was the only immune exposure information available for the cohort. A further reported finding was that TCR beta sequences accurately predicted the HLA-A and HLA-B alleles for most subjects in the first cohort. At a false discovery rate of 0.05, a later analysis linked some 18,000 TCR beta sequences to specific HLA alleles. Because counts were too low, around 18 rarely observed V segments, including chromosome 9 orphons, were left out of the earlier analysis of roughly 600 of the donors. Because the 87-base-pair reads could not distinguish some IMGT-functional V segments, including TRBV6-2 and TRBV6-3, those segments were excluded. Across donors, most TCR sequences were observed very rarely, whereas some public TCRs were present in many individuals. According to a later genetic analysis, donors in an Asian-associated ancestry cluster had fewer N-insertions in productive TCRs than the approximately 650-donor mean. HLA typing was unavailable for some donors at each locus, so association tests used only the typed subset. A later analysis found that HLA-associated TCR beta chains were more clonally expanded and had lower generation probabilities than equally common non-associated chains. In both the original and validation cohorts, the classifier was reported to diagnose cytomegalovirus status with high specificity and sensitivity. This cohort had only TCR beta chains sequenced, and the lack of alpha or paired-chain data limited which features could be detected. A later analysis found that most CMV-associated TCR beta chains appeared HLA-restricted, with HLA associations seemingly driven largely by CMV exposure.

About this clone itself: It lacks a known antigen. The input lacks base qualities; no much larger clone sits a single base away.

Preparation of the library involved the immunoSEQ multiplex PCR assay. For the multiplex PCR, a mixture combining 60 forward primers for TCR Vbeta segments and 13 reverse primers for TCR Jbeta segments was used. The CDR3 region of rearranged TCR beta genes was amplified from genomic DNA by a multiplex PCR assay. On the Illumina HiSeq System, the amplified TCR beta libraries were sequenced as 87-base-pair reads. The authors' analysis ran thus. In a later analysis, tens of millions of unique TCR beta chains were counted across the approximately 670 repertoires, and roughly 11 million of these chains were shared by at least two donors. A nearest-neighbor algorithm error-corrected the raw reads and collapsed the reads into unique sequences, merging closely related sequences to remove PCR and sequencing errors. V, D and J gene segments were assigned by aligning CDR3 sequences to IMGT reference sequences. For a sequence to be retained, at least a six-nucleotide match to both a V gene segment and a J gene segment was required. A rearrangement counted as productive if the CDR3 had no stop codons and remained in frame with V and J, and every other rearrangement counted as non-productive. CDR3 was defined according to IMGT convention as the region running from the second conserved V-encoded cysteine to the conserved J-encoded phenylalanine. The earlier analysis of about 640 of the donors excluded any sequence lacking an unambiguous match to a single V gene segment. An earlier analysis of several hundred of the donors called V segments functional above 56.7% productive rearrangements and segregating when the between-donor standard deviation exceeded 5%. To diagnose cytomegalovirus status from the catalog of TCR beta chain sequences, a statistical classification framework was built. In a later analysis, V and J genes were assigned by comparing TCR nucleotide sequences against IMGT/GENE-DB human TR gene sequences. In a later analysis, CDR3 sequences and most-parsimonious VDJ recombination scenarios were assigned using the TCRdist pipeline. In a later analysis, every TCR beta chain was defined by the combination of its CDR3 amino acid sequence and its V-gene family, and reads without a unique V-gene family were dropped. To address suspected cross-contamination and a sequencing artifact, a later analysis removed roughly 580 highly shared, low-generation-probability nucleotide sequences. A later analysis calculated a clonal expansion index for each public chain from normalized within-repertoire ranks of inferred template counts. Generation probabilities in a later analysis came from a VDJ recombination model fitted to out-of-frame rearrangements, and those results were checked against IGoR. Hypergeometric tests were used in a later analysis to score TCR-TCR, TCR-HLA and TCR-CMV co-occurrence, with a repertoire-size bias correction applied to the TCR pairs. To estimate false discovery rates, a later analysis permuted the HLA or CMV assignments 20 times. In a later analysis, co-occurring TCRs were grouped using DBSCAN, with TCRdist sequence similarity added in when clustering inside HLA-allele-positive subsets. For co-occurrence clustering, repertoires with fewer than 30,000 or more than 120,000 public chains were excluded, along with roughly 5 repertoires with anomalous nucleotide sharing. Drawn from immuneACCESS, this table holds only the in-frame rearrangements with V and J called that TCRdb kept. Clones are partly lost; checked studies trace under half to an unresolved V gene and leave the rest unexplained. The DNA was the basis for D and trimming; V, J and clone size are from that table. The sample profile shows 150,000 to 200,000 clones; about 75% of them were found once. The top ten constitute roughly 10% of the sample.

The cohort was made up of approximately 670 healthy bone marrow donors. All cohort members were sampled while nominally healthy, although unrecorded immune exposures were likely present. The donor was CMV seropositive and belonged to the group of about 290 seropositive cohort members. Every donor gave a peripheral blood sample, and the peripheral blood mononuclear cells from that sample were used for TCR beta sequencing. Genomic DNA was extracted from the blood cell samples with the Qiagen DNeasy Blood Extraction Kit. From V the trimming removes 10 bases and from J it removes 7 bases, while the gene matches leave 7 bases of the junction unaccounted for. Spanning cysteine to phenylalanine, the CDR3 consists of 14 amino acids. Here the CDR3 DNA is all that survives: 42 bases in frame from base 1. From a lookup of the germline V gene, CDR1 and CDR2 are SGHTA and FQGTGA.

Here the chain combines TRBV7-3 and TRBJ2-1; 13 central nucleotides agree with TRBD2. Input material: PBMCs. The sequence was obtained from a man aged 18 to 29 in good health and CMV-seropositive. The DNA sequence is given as TGTGCCACCTCACTAGCGGGGGGGGGAAATGAGCAGTTCTTC. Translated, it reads CATSLAGGGNEQFF.